These 29 T cell receptor beta chains originate from one sample sequenced in a study of T cell responses to AZD1222 COVID-19 vaccine. The repertoire was sequenced with immunoSEQ multiplex PCR; TCRdb's copy has only in-frame clones and lacks some. The repertoire holds approximately 140,000 clones, with about 93% as singletons. Sequencing was performed on peripheral blood, taken 28 days after the second AZD1222 dose. These receptors were taken from an adult who received the AZD1222 COVID-19 vaccine.

The J gene is TRBJ2-7, the V gene TRBV18; the D gene is possibly TRBD1 (5 bases). The germline V and J ends were trimmed by 3 bases and 3 bases, with 12 bases remaining between them. The CDR3 extends over 14 amino acids. Germline V gene data show CDR1 as KGHSH and CDR2 as LQKENI. The CDR3 bases are TGTGCCAGCTCACCGCCGGACAATGTCTACGAGCAGTACTTC. It specifies CASSPPDNVYEQYF.

The chain uses TRBV29-1 and TRBJ1-3; D remains ambiguous. Germline V CDR1 and CDR2: SQVTM, ANQGSEA. V was cut by 6 bases and J by 0 bases, with 18 bases left in between. CDR3 size: 16 residues. For the CDR3, the DNA is TGCAGCGTATGGGCCCTCTTAGTCCTCTCTGGAAACACCATATATTTT. Protein: CSVWALLVLSGNTIYF. Complete variable domain (other parts from reference TRBV29-1 and TRBJ1-3): SAVISQKPSRDICQRGTSLTIQCQVDSQVTMMFWYRQQPGQSLTLIATANQGSEATYESGFVIDKFPISRPNLTFSTLTVSNMSPEDSSIYLCSVWALLVLSGNTIYFGEGSWLTVV.

This clone appeared a single time. The chain joins TRBV5-1 to TRBJ1-4; the match to TRBD1 covers 8 bases. The V gene end was trimmed by 4 bases and the J gene end by 0 bases; junction bases not matched to a gene: 5. Germline V gene data show CDR1 as SGHRS and CDR2 as YFSETQ. The CDR3 is 16 amino acids. CDR3 nucleotides: TGCGCCAGCAGCCCCGACAGGGGTGCAACTAATGAAAAACTGTTTTTT. The encoded protein is CASSPDRGATNEKLFF.

DNA of the CDR3: TGCGCCAGCAGCCGAGGACAGGTTCAAGAGACCCAGTACTTC. Its translation is CASSRGQVQETQYF. This chain connects TRBV5-1 to TRBJ2-5, with 7 bases matching TRBD1. CDR3 length: 14 amino acids. V lost 4 bases and J lost 2; bases outside the gene matches: 5. Per germline, CDR1 SGHRS and CDR2 YFSETQ. Filled out from reference TRBV5-1 and TRBJ2-5, the complete variable domain reads KAGVTQTPRYLIKTRGQQVTLSCSPISGHRSVSWYQQTPGQGLQFLFEYFSETQRNKGNFPGRFSGRQFSNSRSEMNVSTLELGDSALYLCASSRGQVQETQYFGPGTRLLVL.

The chain carries TRBV5-1 and TRBJ1-2; TRBD1 matches at 10 bases. V lost 0 bases, J lost 4 bases, and 3 bases stayed unmatched. This CDR3 is 15 amino acids long. Germline values: CDR1 SGHRS, CDR2 YFSETQ. The CDR3 is CASSLGDRGSYGYTF. Written as DNA, the CDR3 is TGCGCCAGCAGCTTGGGGGACAGGGGAAGCTATGGCTACACCTTC.

The V gene is TRBV5-5, the J gene TRBJ1-3, with D possibly being TRBD1 (6 bases). The CDR3 contains 16 residues. Trimming shortened V by 0 bases and J by 4 bases, and 14 bases separated the two germline ends. Germline V gene sequence: CDR1 SGHKS, CDR2 YYEKEE (reference sequence). DNA of the CDR3: TGTGCCAGCAGCTTGGAGCGGGGGGCGGTAGGAAACACCATATATTTT. It specifies CASSLERGAVGNTIYF.

This clone has a single count. The chain joins TRBV21-1 to TRBJ2-2; the D segment call TRBD1 is taken from the table without a DNA check. TRBV21-1 is termed a pseudogene. This CDR3 comprises 17 residues. CDR3 protein: CASSLNEQGADTGELFF. CDR3 DNA: TGTGCCAGCAGTCTCAATGAGCAGGGGGCAGACACCGGGGAGCTGTTTTTT.

The V call is TRBV19, the J call TRBJ1-5, with D possibly matching TRBD1 (6 bases). The V end lost 5 bases, the J end lost 5 bases, and 16 bases lay between the germline ends. The length of the CDR3 is 15 residues. Per germline, CDR1 LNHDA and CDR2 SQIVND (reference sequence). The CDR3 DNA reads TGTGCCAGTAGTCCCAGGGGTAGGTTAGATCAGCCCCAGCATTTT. Protein: CASSPRGRLDQPQHF.

A few counts support this clone. The chain uses TRBV7-9 and TRBJ2-3, with 7 bases aligning to TRBD2. The V gene's germline CDR1 is SEHNR and CDR2 FQNEAQ (reference sequence). Trimming removed 2 bases from V and 4 bases from J; junction bases left unmatched: 9. The CDR3 is 16 amino acids. This CDR3 reads CASSLRRLARPDTQYF. CDR3 in DNA: TGTGCCAGCAGCTTAAGGAGACTAGCTCGCCCAGATACGCAGTATTTT.

V is TRBV4-1 and J is TRBJ2-1; TRBD2 agrees at 12 bases. Germline CDR1 reads MGHRA; CDR2 reads YSYEKL. This CDR3 contains 15 residues. J lost 11 bases, V lost 1 base, and 6 bases had no gene match. CDR3 in amino acids: CASSQGFTSGRKQFF. The DNA for the CDR3 is TGCGCCAGCAGCCAAGGTTTCACTAGCGGGAGGAAGCAGTTCTTC.

The chain uses TRBV4-1 and TRBJ1-2; 7 bases agree with TRBD1. The CDR3 is made up of 13 amino acids. Looked up from germline, CDR1 is MGHRA and CDR2 is YSYEKL. V shed 4 bases and J 4 bases; nucleotides not matched to a gene: 3. The CDR3 DNA reads TGCGCCAGCAGCCTCTCAGGGGGCTATGGCTACACCTTC. Amino acids: CASSLSGGYGYTF.

The V gene is TRBV5-1, the J gene TRBJ2-3; a weak D match, TRBD1 (5 bases). This CDR3 has 17 residues. The germline CDR1 and CDR2 sequences are SGHRS and YFSETQ. V lost 4 bases and J 2 bases, leaving 20 bases between the germline ends. The CDR3 bases are TGCGCCAGCAGCCCTTACCCTCAGGGAAGGTTCACAGATACGCAGTATTTT. It codes for CASSPYPQGRFTDTQYF. Full variable domain (missing parts from reference TRBV5-1 and TRBJ2-3): KAGVTQTPRYLIKTRGQQVTLSCSPISGHRSVSWYQQTPGQGLQFLFEYFSETQRNKGNFPGRFSGRQFSNSRSEMNVSTLELGDSALYLCASSPYPQGRFTDTQYFGPGTRLTVL.

V is TRBV6-2 or TRBV6-3 and J is TRBJ1-1, with 9 bases matching TRBD1. The CDR3 runs to 17 residues. After removal of 2 bases from V and 0 bases from J, the junction contained 7 bases not matched to a gene. Germline V gene sequence: CDR1 MNHEY, CDR2 SVGEGT. The CDR3 DNA reads as TGTGCCAGCAGTTACCCCGGACAGGGGAAGATGAACACTGAAGCTTTCTTT. It is translated as CASSYPGQGKMNTEAFF.

V usage is TRBV20-1 and J usage is TRBJ2-5; D is unclear. The CDR3 is made up of 13 amino acids. V shed 3 bases and J shed 1 base, with 9 bases lying between them. Germline V lookup: CDR1 DFQATT, CDR2 SNEGSKA (reference sequence). CDR3 sequence reads: CSASIRLQETQYF. The DNA for the CDR3 is TGCAGTGCTAGTATCCGGCTCCAAGAGACCCAGTACTTC.

The gene calls are TRBV20-1 and TRBJ2-5; D is perhaps TRBD2 (6 bases). V was pared by 5 bases and J by 3 bases, with 7 bases between. Per the germline V gene, CDR1 is DFQATT and CDR2 is SNEGSKA (reference sequence). This CDR3 is 11 amino acids long. CDR3 protein: CSARREETQYF. The CDR3 nucleotides read TGCAGTGCTCGGAGGGAAGAGACCCAGTACTTC.

This clone was seen only once. V and J are TRBV3-1 (or the pseudogene TRBV3-2) and TRBJ1-1; D gene ambiguous. Germline CDR1 is LGHDT and CDR2 is YNNKEL (reference sequence). The CDR3 extends over 12 amino acids. V was pared by 4 bases and J by 2 bases, with 5 bases between. The CDR3 DNA reads as TGTGCCAGCAGCCGAGTAAACACTGAAGCTTTCTTT. It yields the protein CASSRVNTEAFF.

Written as DNA, the CDR3 is TGTGCCAGCAGCGTAGGGGTGTCTTCTCTTCAAGAGACCCAGTACTTC. Protein: CASSVGVSSLQETQYF. The rearrangement joins TRBV9 to TRBJ2-5; unclear D gene. Trimming shortened V by 0 bases and J by 2 bases, and 14 bases separated the two germline ends. Germline V gives CDR1 SGDLS, CDR2 YYNGEE. This CDR3 spans 16 amino acids.

This chain connects TRBV30 to TRBJ1-2, with a possible D match to TRBD1 (6 bases). Looked up from germline, CDR1 is GTSNPN and CDR2 is SVGIG (reference sequence). The ends were cut back, 4 bases at V and 8 bases at J, with 23 bases in the middle. The CDR3 has 15 residues. The DNA for the CDR3 is TGTGCCTGGACTCCCCATGGGGGCGATGGATACGGCTACACCTTC. Its translation: CAWTPHGGDGYGYTF.

The V call is TRBV7-9, the J call TRBJ2-7, with 9 bases identical to TRBD1. V was clipped by 3 bases and J by 3 bases; unmatched bases: 6. This CDR3 spans 15 amino acids. Germline CDR1 reads SEHNR; CDR2 reads FQNEAQ (reference sequence). The CDR3, as DNA: TGTGCCAGCAGCTTCGCCGGGACAGGGTACTACGAGCAGTACTTC. Amino acid sequence: CASSFAGTGYYEQYF. The variable domain in full, with the rest retrieved from reference TRBV7-9 and TRBJ2-7, is DTGVSQNPRHKITKRGQNVTFRCDPISEHNRLYWYRQTLGQGPEFLTYFQNEAQLEKSRLLSDRFSAERPKGSFSTLEIQRTEQGDSAMYLCASSFAGTGYYEQYFGPGTRLTVT.

V is TRBV10-1 and J is TRBJ2-1; 11 bases agree with TRBD2. The length of the CDR3 is 13 residues. In germline, CDR1 is WNHNN, CDR2 SYGVQD (reference sequence). Trimming at V came to 4 bases and at J to 14 bases, leaving 7 bases not matched to a gene. The CDR3 region has the DNA TGCGCCAGCAGTGCATACACTAGCGGGAGCGAGTTCTTC. This sequence encodes CASSAYTSGSEFF.

V usage is TRBV18 and J usage is TRBJ2-2; no reliable D call. The CDR3 extends over 14 amino acids. The V gene lost 5 bases and the J gene lost 3 bases, with 10 bases spanning the gap. Germline assignment: CDR1 KGHSH and CDR2 LQKENI. CDR3 loop: CASSAEQYTGELFF. The DNA of the CDR3 is TGTGCCAGCTCAGCGGAACAGTACACCGGGGAGCTGTTTTTT.

The chain is built from TRBV7-2 and TRBJ2-7; no reliable D call. Deletions cut 3 bases from V and 1 base from J, with 10 bases between. The CDR3 totals 14 residues. Germline V CDR1 and CDR2: SGHTA, FQGNSA. DNA of the CDR3: TGTGCCAGCAGCTTCATGGTGGGATCCTACGAGCAGTACTTC. Translated, it gives CASSFMVGSYEQYF. Variable domain in full (rest from reference TRBV7-2 and TRBJ2-7): GAGVSQSPSNKVTEKGKDVELRCDPISGHTALYWYRQSLGQGLEFLIYFQGNSAPDKSGLPSDRFSAERTGGSVSTLTIQRTQQEDSAVYLCASSFMVGSYEQYFGPGTRLTVT.

V gene TRBV10-3 combines with J gene TRBJ1-1; 9 bases agree with TRBD1. The CDR3 contains 13 residues. Losses at the gene ends were 5 bases for V and 6 bases for J; bases not matched to a gene: 4. Germline V gene lookup returns CDR1 ENHRY and CDR2 SYGVKD. Written as DNA, the CDR3 is TGTGCCATCAGTAGGGACAGGGAGGCTGAAGCTTTCTTT. Amino acids: CAISRDREAEAFF.

The CDR3 DNA sequence: TGTGCCAGCAGCCAGGGACGCAGGCGCACAGATACGCAGTATTTT. Translation gives CASSQGRRRTDTQYF. The rearrangement joins TRBV27 to TRBJ2-3; D is tentatively TRBD1 or TRBD2 (5 bases each). V was cut by 6 bases and J by 1 base, with 14 bases left in between. Germline CDR1 MNHEY, CDR2 SMNVEV (reference sequence). There are 15 residues in the CDR3.

The count of this clone is one. The CDR3 sequence: CASSLAGTVSYGYTF. In DNA form, the CDR3 reads TGTGCCAGCAGCTTGGCCGGAACAGTTTCCTATGGCTACACCTTC. The chain links TRBV5-6 to TRBJ1-2; D is unresolved. CDR1 SGHDT and CDR2 YYEEEE come from the germline V gene. V was shortened by 0 bases and J by 4 bases, with 13 bases between the two germline ends. The CDR3 runs 15 residues.

The V call is TRBV7-2, the J call TRBJ2-2; TRBD1 aligns across 10 bases. This CDR3 is built from 17 residues. From germline, CDR1 is SGHTA and CDR2 FQGNSA. Trimming cost V 1 base and J 5 bases; bases outside gene matches: 7. The CDR3 sequence: CASSLVVGTGVTGELFF. The CDR3 bases are TGTGCCAGCAGCTTAGTAGTGGGGACAGGGGTAACCGGGGAGCTGTTTTTT.

The chain carries TRBV3-1 (or the pseudogene TRBV3-2) and TRBJ1-2; D ambiguous. Deletions cut 0 bases from V and 0 bases from J, with 5 bases between. The V gene's germline CDR1 is LGHDT and CDR2 YNNKEL (reference sequence). The CDR3 has 14 residues. DNA of the CDR3: TGTGCCAGCAGCCAAGAAAGGGCTAACTATGGCTACACCTTC. It yields the protein CASSQERANYGYTF.

This rearrangement joins TRBV27 to TRBJ1-1; the D is unclear. V was shortened by 0 bases and J by 1 base, with 6 bases between the two germline ends. Looked up from germline, CDR1 is MNHEY and CDR2 is SMNVEV (reference sequence). This CDR3 comprises 14 residues. CDR3 amino acids: CASSLSWGNTEAFF. CDR3 nucleotide sequence: TGTGCCAGCAGTTTATCATGGGGGAACACTGAAGCTTTCTTT.

The chain uses TRBV30 and TRBJ2-7; 9 bases fit TRBD2. The germline CDR1 and CDR2 sequences are GTSNPN and SVGIG (reference sequence). Unmatched junction bases numbered 12, after V lost 5 bases and J lost 1 base. This CDR3 is 16 amino acids long. In DNA, the CDR3 is TGTGCCTGGGAGGAGGCGGGAGGGCTCTTTTCCTACGAGCAGTACTTC. This sequence encodes CAWEEAGGLFSYEQYF.